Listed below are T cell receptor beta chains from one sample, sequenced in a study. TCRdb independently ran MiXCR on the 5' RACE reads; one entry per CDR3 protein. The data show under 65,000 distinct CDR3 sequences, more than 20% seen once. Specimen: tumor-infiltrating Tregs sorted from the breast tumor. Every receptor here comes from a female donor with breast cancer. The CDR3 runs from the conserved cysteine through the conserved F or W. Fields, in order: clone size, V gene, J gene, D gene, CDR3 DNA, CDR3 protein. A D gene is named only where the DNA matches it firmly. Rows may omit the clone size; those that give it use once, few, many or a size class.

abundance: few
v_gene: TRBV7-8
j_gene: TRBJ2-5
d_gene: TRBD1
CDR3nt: TGTGCCAGCAGCCCGCGGACAGGAAGGCAAGAGACCCAGTACTTC
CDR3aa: CASSPRTGRQETQYF

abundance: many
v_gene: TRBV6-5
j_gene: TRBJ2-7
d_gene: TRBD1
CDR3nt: TGTGCCAGCAGTCCAGGACAGGGGAGGCAGTACTTC
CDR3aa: CASSPGQGRQYF

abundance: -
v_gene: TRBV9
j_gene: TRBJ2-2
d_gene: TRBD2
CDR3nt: TGTGCCAGCAGCCTTAGCGGGAGTCGGAACACCGGGGAGCTGTTTTTT
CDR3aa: CASSLSGSRNTGELFF

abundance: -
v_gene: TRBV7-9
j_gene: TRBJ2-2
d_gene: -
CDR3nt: TGTTCCAGCAGCTTAGCCTTTGACGGGGAGCTGTTTTTT
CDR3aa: CSSSLAFDGELFF

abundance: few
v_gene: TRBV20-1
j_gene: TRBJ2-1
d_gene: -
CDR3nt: TGCAGTGCTAGCTACGTGTACAATGAGCAGTTCTTC
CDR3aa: CSASYVYNEQFF

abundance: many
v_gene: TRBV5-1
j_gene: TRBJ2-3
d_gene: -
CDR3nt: TGCGCCAGCAGCCCGAACCCTAGCACAGATACGCAGTATTTT
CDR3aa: CASSPNPSTDTQYF

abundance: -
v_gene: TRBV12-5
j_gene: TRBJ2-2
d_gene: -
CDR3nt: TGTGCTAGTACTCTCGAGGGGGGGCCAATCGGGGAGCTGTTTTTT
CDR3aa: CASTLEGGPIGELFF

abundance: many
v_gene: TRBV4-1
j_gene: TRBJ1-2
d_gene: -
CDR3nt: TGCGCCAGCAGCCAAGATCGGGTTTGGGGGGAGCTCTATGGCTACACCTTC
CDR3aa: CASSQDRVWGELYGYTF

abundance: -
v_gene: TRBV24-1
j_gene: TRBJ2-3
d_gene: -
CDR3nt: TGTGCCTCCTACTGGCCAGGTACGCAGTATTTT
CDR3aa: CASYWPGTQYF

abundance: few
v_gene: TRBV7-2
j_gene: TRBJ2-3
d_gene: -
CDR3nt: TGTGCCAGCAGCATAGCCGTTGGCAGGAGCACAGATACGCAGTATTTT
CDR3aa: CASSIAVGRSTDTQYF

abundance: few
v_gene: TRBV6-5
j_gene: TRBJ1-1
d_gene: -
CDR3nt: TGTGCCAGCACCTCCGGGACGGCTGGGGAAGCTTTCTTT
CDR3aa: CASTSGTAGEAFF

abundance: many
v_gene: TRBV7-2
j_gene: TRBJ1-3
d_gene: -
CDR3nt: TGTGCCAGCAGCTTTTTGGCAGCTGGAAACACCATATATTTT
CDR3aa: CASSFLAAGNTIYF

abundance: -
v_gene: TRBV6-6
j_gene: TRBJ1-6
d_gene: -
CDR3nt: TGTGCCAGCAGTTCCCAGGAACATAAAGATTCACCCCTCCACTTT
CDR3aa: CASSSQEHKDSPLHF

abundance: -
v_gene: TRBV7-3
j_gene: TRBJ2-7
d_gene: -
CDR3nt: TGTGCCAGCAGCGTGAATTCGGGTGACGACGAGCAGTACTTC
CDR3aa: CASSVNSGDDEQYF

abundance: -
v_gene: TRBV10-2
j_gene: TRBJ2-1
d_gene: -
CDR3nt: TGCGCCAGCAGTTTCACCAGCTACAATGAGCAGTTCTTC
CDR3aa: CASSFTSYNEQFF

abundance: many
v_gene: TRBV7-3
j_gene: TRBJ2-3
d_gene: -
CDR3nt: TGTGCCAGCAGCTTAGGGGCGACGGATACGCAGTATTTT
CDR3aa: CASSLGATDTQYF

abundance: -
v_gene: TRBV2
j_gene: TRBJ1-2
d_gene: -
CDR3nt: TGTGCCAGCAGTGAATGGGAAGCGGGCTATGGCTACACCTTC
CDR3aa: CASSEWEAGYGYTF

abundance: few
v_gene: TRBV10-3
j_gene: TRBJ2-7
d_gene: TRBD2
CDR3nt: TGTGCCATCAGTGAACTAGCGGGAGTAGACGAGCAGTACTTC
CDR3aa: CAISELAGVDEQYF

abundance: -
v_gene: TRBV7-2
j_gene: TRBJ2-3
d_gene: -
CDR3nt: TGTGCCAGCAGCTTAGCGGGGGTTCCTAGCACAGATACGCAGTATTTT
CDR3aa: CASSLAGVPSTDTQYF

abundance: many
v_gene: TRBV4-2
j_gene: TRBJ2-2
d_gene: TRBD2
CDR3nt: TGTGCCAGCAGCCAAGGATTCCTGACGGGAGGGAACACCGGGGAGCTGTTTTTT
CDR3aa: CASSQGFLTGGNTGELFF

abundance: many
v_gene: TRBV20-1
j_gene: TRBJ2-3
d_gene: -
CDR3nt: TGCAGTGCTAGAGCGCAGGGTGGCACAGATACGCAGTATTTT
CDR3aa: CSARAQGGTDTQYF

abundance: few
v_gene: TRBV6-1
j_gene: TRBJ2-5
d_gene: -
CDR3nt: TGTGCCAGCAGTGAAGGAGGGGGTCCAGAGACCCAGTACTTC
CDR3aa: CASSEGGGPETQYF

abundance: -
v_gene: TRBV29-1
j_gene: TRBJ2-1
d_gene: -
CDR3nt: TGCAGCGGTACTAGGAATGAGCAGTTCTTC
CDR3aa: CSGTRNEQFF

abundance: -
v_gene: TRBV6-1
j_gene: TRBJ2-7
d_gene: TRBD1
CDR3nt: TGTGCCAGCAGTTTCCGGGACAGGCCTTACGAGCAGTACTTC
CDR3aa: CASSFRDRPYEQYF

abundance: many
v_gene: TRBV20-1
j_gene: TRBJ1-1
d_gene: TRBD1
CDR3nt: TGCAGTGCTAGGGCACAGGGGCCTGAAGCTTTCTTT
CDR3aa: CSARAQGPEAFF

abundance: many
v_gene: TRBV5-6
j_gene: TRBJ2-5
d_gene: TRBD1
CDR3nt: TGTGCCAGCAGCCAACAGGGGCGCCAAGAGACCCAGTACTTC
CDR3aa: CASSQQGRQETQYF

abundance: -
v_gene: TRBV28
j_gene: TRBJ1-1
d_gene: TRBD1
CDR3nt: TGTGCCAGCAGTTTACCGACAGGGGGTCTCTCTGAAGCTTTCTTT
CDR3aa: CASSLPTGGLSEAFF

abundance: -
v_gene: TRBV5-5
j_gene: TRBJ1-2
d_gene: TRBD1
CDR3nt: TGTGCCAGCAGTCGGGACAGACGGACCTATGGCTACACCTTC
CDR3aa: CASSRDRRTYGYTF

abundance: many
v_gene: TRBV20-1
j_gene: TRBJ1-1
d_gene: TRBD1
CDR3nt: TGCAGTGCTCGTTTCAGGGGGCGTACGGCAAAGAGGACTGAAGCTTTCTTT
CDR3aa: CSARFRGRTAKRTEAFF

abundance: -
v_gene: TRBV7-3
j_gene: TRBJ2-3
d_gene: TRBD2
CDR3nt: TGTGCCAGCAGCCCGTTTCAGCGGGGGCTCAGATCAAAGGCCGGAGATACGCAGTATTTT
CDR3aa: CASSPFQRGLRSKAGDTQYF

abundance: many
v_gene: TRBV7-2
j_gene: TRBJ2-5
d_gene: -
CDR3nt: TGTGCCAGCAGCTTAAACCCTGGGGAGACCCAGTACTTC
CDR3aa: CASSLNPGETQYF

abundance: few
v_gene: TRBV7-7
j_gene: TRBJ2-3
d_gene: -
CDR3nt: TGTGCCAGCAGTACCGACCGCACAGATACGCAGTATTTT
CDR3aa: CASSTDRTDTQYF

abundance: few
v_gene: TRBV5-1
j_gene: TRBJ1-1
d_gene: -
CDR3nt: TGCGCCAGCCGGCTCCAGATGAACACTGAAGCTTTCTTT
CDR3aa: CASRLQMNTEAFF

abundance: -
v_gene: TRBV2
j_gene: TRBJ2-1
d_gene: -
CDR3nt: TGTGCCAGCAGTGAAGGTATCAGAAATGAGCAGTTCTTC
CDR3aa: CASSEGIRNEQFF

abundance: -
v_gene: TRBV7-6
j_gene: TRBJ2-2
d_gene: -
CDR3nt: TGTGCCAGCAGCTTAGCGGCAGTCGTAGGAGGCACCGGGGAGCTGTTTTTT
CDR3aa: CASSLAAVVGGTGELFF

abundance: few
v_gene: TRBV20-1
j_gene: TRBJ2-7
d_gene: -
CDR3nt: TGCAGTGCTAGAGGCCTAGTGTTGGAAGGCGAGCAGTACTTC
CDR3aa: CSARGLVLEGEQYF

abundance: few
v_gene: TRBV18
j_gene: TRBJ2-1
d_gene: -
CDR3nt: TGTGCCAGCTCACCGAACGGGTTGGCAGAACAGTTCTTC
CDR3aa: CASSPNGLAEQFF

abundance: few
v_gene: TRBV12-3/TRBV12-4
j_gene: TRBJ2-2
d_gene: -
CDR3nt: TGTGCCAGCAGTCTAGTAATAGCCGGGGAGCTGTTTTTT
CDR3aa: CASSLVIAGELFF

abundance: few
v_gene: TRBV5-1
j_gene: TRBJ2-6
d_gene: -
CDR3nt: TGCGCCAGCAGTCGGACTTCCTCTGGGGCCAACGTCCTGACTTTC
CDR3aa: CASSRTSSGANVLTF

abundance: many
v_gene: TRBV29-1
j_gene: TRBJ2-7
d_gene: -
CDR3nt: TGCAGCGTTGAGAGTGGGCAGAAAACGCCCTACGAGCAGTACTTC
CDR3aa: CSVESGQKTPYEQYF

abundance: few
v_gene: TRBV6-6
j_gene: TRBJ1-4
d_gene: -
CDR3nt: TGTGCCAGCAGTTACTCAGGGAAAAAACTGTTTTTT
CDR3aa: CASSYSGKKLFF

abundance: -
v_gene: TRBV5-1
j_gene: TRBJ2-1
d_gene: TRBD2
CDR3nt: TGCGCCAGCAGCTTGGCCTATGTTTCAGGACTAACGGGAGGAAACTACAATGAGCAGTTCTTC
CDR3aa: CASSLAYVSGLTGGNYNEQFF

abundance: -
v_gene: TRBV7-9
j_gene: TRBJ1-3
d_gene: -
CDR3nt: TGTGCCAGCGGTCCGAGAAACTCTGGAAACACCATATATTTT
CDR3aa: CASGPRNSGNTIYF

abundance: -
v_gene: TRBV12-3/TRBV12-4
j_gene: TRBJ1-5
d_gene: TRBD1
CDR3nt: TGTGCCAGCAGGGGACAGGGGCATCAGCCCCAGCATTTT
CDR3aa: CASRGQGHQPQHF

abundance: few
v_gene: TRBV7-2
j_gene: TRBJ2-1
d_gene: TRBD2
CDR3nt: TGTGCCAGCAGTTCGTATAGCGGGAGGGCCTACAATGAGCAGTTCTTC
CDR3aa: CASSSYSGRAYNEQFF

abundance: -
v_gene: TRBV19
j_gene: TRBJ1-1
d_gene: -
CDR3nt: TGTGCCAGTAGTATAACTACCCTTCTGAGGGGTTTACGCACTGAAGCTTTCTTT
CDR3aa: CASSITTLLRGLRTEAFF

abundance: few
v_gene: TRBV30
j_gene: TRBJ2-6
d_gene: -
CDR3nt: TGTGCCCTCCAAGCTCGGTCTGGGGCCAACGTCCTGACTTTC
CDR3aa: CALQARSGANVLTF

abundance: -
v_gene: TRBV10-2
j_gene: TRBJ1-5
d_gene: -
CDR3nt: TGCGCCAGCAGTGAGATGTGGGGAATTGGTCAGCCCCAGCATTTT
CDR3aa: CASSEMWGIGQPQHF

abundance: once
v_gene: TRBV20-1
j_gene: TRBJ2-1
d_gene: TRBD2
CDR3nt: TGCAGTGCTAGAGATCCGACTAGCGGGAGGGCCGGCAATGAACAGTTCTTC
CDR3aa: CSARDPTSGRAGNEQFF

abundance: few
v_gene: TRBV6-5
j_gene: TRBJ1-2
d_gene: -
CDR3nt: TGTGCCAGCAGTTACTCGTGGAGACAGGAATATGGCTACACCTTC
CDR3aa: CASSYSWRQEYGYTF

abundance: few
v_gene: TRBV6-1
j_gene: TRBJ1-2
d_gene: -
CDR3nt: TGTGCCAGCAGTGATTACAGGGCCCGTTGGTATGGCTACACCTTC
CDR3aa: CASSDYRARWYGYTF

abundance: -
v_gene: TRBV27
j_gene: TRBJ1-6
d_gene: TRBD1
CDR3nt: TGTGCCAGCATGGGACAGAGAAATTCACCCCTCCACTTT
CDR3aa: CASMGQRNSPLHF

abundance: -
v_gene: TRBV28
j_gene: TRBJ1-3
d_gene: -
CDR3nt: TGTGCCAGCAGCCCCACCAGAGCCTCTGGAAACACCATATATTTT
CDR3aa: CASSPTRASGNTIYF

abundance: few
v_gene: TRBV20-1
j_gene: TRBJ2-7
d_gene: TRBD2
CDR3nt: TGCAGTGCGTCCGGGACTAGCGGGTTCGAGCAGTACTTC
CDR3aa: CSASGTSGFEQYF

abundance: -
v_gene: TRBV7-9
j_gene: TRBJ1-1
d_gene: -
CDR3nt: TGTGCCAGCAGCTTGGCCAGTTTGAACACTGAAGCTTTCTTT
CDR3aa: CASSLASLNTEAFF